Sequencing of this TCR beta chain was carried out in a study of patients with pleural tuberculosis (dated by TCRdb to 2014 to 2015). As a fraction of the sample, this clonotype is medium-sized (0.01 to 0.1%). The clone's antigen remains unknown. Base quality data are lacking; no much larger clone is found one base away. For sequencing, an Illumina Genome Analyzer IIx was employed. The public reads were reprocessed in TCRdb via fastp at Q25 and MiXCR, keeping in-frame beta chains. CDR3 protein sequences are deduplicated, and each keeps its most common genes and DNA. The sample table holds 25,000 to 35,000 distinct CDR3 sequences, of which 15% to 20% were seen once. Of the sample, under 4% is held by the ten largest clones. The germline V gene (reference sequence) supplies CDR1 MNHNY and CDR2 SVGAGI. Reading from cysteine to phenylalanine, the CDR3 counts 14 amino acids. Only the CDR3 DNA stays, 42 bases, in frame from base 1. The V and J ends are trimmed by 2 bases and 4 bases, leaving 11 bases between them.

The sequence joins TRBV6-6 to TRBJ1-1; the D gene is perhaps TRBD1, from 5 matching bases. The source is a human donor with pleural tuberculosis. Material: peripheral blood. The bases read TGTGCCAGCAGTTACAGGGGACCTAGCACTGAAGCTTTCTTT. It encodes CASSYRGPSTEAFF.